This T cell receptor (beta chain) was found in a study of CD8+CD57+ T cells in acquired aplastic anemia. Germline V gene data show CDR1 as PRHDT and CDR2 as FYEKMQ (reference sequence). With 1 base removed from V and 0 bases from J, the gap between germline ends came to 12 bases. The CDR3 is 16 amino acids. According to the study, genomic DNA was the template for TCR beta VDJ and CDR3 profiling. Via MiXCR, TCRdb re-called the reads, giving one row per CDR3 protein. The sample yields about 120,000 distinct CDR3 sequences, 45% to 60% seen once. This clonotype appeared many times. Selection for sequencing was limited to patients who had shown CD8+CD57+ cell expansion by flow cytometry.

The sequencing sample was made of sorted CD4+, CD8+, or CD8+CD57+ T cells (not recorded which) from PBMCs. This sequence originates from a human donor with aplastic anemia. The chain joins TRBV13 to TRBJ1-1, with D possibly being TRBD1 (5 bases). DNA of the CDR3: TGTGCCAGCAGCTTAGACTGGGGCGGCATGAACACTGAAGCTTTCTTT. This translates into CASSLDWGGMNTEAFF.